Below, 16 T cell receptor beta chains from the same sample are listed, as sequenced in a study of T cell responses to AZD1222 COVID-19 vaccine. Generated by immunoSEQ multiplex PCR, the TCRdb table keeps only in-frame clones and is missing some. The sample lists around 100,000 clones, 80% to 90% occurring once. The sample consisted of peripheral blood, taken on day 0 of AZD1222 vaccination. Source of these receptors: an adult in good health.

This clone was detected once. J is TRBJ1-5 and V is TRBV12-3 or TRBV12-4; no reliable D call. This CDR3 has 13 amino acids. The germline V and J ends were trimmed by 3 bases and 2 bases, with 5 bases remaining between them. CDR3 amino acids: CASSFRGNQPQHF. Written as DNA, the CDR3 is TGTGCCAGCAGTTTTAGGGGCAATCAGCCCCAGCATTTT.

The chain carries TRBV20-1 and TRBJ1-2; possibly TRBD1 for D (6 bases). Between the trimmed V and J ends, which lost 6 bases and 6 bases, there was a span of 11 bases. From germline, CDR1 is DFQATT and CDR2 SNEGSKA (reference sequence). The CDR3 loop spans 11 amino acids. CDR3 nucleotide sequence: TGCAGTGCAGGGGCAGGGGATGGCTACACCTTC. Amino acids: CSAGAGDGYTF.

V usage is TRBV7-7 and J usage is TRBJ1-1; D is ambiguous. The V gene lost 5 bases and the J gene lost 8 bases, with 15 bases spanning the gap. Germline V CDR1 and CDR2: SSHAT, FNYEAQ (reference sequence). This CDR3 comprises 13 residues. CDR3 DNA sequence: TGTGCCAGCAGCGCTAGCGGAACTTCCGAAGCTTTCTTT. Amino acid sequence: CASSASGTSEAFF.

The genes are TRBV5-6 and TRBJ2-1; D ambiguous. Germline V lookup: CDR1 SGHDT, CDR2 YYEEEE. V was trimmed by 6 bases and J by 10 bases, leaving 20 bases between them. This CDR3 spans 14 amino acids. In DNA, the CDR3 is TGTGCCAGCAAGGGTAGCTCGAACCCCAGAGAGCAGTTCTTC. This codes for CASKGSSNPREQFF.

The genes are TRBV11-2 and TRBJ1-1, with a weak D call TRBD1 (5 bases). CDR1 is SGHAT, CDR2 FQNNGV, per germline. V lost 4 bases and J lost 5, with 14 bases in between. The CDR3 runs 14 residues. In nucleotides, the CDR3 is TGTGCCAGCAGCTCAACACGGGGGGTTACTGAAGCTTTCTTT. Protein product: CASSSTRGVTEAFF.

About this clone itself: A junction boundary mismatches the germline segment, possibly from a read error. The chain combines TRBV6-2 or TRBV6-3 with TRBJ1-2; the D gene is possibly TRBD1 (5 bases). The CDR3 has 12 amino acids. Germline V gene lookup returns CDR1 MNHEY and CDR2 SVGEGT. CDR3 DNA sequence: TGTGCCAGCCGTTACAGGCAGGAAGGCTACACCTTC. Protein product: CASRYRQEGYTF.

The chain carries TRBV7-8 and TRBJ1-1; D possibly corresponds to TRBD1 (5 bases). This CDR3 region has 15 residues. The V gene's germline CDR1 is SGHVS and CDR2 FQNEAQ. The ends were cut back, 4 bases at V and 0 bases at J, with 12 bases in the middle. The CDR3, as DNA: TGTGCCAGCAGCTCAAGGACACGCATGAACACTGAAGCTTTCTTT. It encodes CASSSRTRMNTEAFF.

This chain uses TRBV6-5 with TRBJ2-7; 7 bases agree with TRBD1. The CDR3 is 15 amino acids. Germline-derived CDR1 and CDR2 are MNHEY and SVGAGI. After removal of 6 bases from V and 3 bases from J, the junction contained 11 bases not matched to a gene. In nucleotides, the CDR3 is TGTGCCAGCAGCGACGCCGGGACAGCTTTCTACGAGCAGTACTTC. It specifies CASSDAGTAFYEQYF.

This chain links TRBV7-8 with TRBJ2-3; the match to TRBD2 covers 8 bases. Germline V gives CDR1 SGHVS, CDR2 FQNEAQ. The CDR3 runs to 15 residues. V shed 4 bases, J shed 2 bases, and the junction held 5 bases outside the gene matches. Here the CDR3 reads CASSSGLVLTDTQYF. CDR3 sequence (DNA): TGTGCCAGCAGCTCGGGACTAGTCCTCACAGATACGCAGTATTTT.

This clone came up a few times. The gene calls are TRBV5-1 and TRBJ1-4; D is ambiguous. The V gene's germline CDR1 is SGHRS and CDR2 YFSETQ. This CDR3 has 18 residues. With 5 bases removed from V and 0 bases from J, the gap between germline ends came to 20 bases. CDR3 in amino acids: CASRPAFPLIATNEKLFF. The CDR3 DNA sequence: TGCGCCAGCAGGCCCGCCTTTCCTCTTATTGCAACTAATGAAAAACTGTTTTTT.

CDR3 DNA sequence: TGTGCCAGCAGTTACTCGCCAGGGTCGTATGGCTACACCTTC. It is translated as CASSYSPGSYGYTF. The rearrangement links TRBV6-5 to TRBJ1-2; perhaps TRBD1 as D (5 bases). The germline V gene encodes CDR1 MNHEY and CDR2 SVGAGI. The CDR3 is made up of 14 amino acids. V dropped 0 bases and J dropped 5 bases, with 10 bases sitting between them.

This chain uses TRBV19 with TRBJ2-7; the D is unclear. Germline V lookup: CDR1 LNHDA, CDR2 SQIVND (reference sequence). CDR3 length: 12 residues. V was cut by 5 bases and J by 4 bases, with 9 bases left in between. CDR3 in DNA: TGTGCCAGTAGTGACAATATTTACGAGCAGTACTTC. Translated, it gives CASSDNIYEQYF.

This chain joins TRBV5-1 and TRBJ2-1, with D uncertain. V was pared by 4 bases and J by 1 base, with 12 bases between. From germline, CDR1 is SGHRS and CDR2 YFSETQ. This CDR3 is built from 15 residues. The CDR3 nucleotides are TGCGCCAGCAGCCTCACGGTAGGGTCCTACAATGAGCAGTTCTTC. It is translated as CASSLTVGSYNEQFF.

The V and J genes are TRBV7-9 and TRBJ1-2, with D perhaps TRBD1 (5 bases). The V gene lost 3 bases and the J gene lost 6 bases, with 11 bases spanning the gap. Per germline, CDR1 SEHNR and CDR2 FQNEAQ (reference sequence). The CDR3 contains 13 residues. The CDR3 bases are TGTGCCAGCAGCTTTACGCAGGGCCATGGCTACACCTTC. Translated, it gives CASSFTQGHGYTF.

The J gene is TRBJ2-7, the V gene TRBV7-2; 7 positions agree with TRBD2. Germline CDR1 is SGHTA and CDR2 is FQGNSA. V gave up 4 bases and J gave up 7 bases; unmatched junction bases: 10. The CDR3 has 14 amino acids. This CDR3 reads CASSSGSGMGEQYF. The CDR3 DNA follows: TGTGCCAGCAGCTCGGGGAGCGGGATGGGTGAGCAGTACTTC.

The rearrangement links TRBV24-1 to TRBJ1-5; possibly TRBD1 for D (5 bases). Trimming removed 0 bases at V and 8 bases at J, with 13 bases between. CDR1 KGHDR and CDR2 SFDVKD come from the germline V gene. This CDR3 region has 15 residues. CDR3 protein: CATSDLVSPREPQHF. CDR3 coding DNA: TGTGCCACCAGTGATTTGGTTTCCCCCAGGGAGCCCCAGCATTTT.